This T cell receptor (beta chain) originates from a study of blood T cells in healthy people across ages. A J-beta primer mix and a sample-barcoded 5' primer were used in a second PCR of about 7 to 12 cycles. Each CDR3 protein gets one entry after TCRdb re-called the 5' RACE reads with MiXCR. The sample lists some 1.5 million distinct CDR3 sequences, roughly 28% occurring once. Germline V gene sequence: CDR1 DFQATT, CDR2 SNEGSKA (reference sequence). Trimming removed 0 bases from V and 7 bases from J; junction bases left unmatched: 8. CDR3 length equals 15 residues. The specimen sequenced was blood. The sequence was collected from a woman in her twenties or thirties in good health. V is TRBV20-1 and J is TRBJ2-1; 8 bases are shared with TRBD2. Here the CDR3 reads CSARDVASGLNEQFF. In DNA, the CDR3 is TGCAGTGCTAGAGATGTGGCTAGCGGGCTGAATGAGCAGTTCTTC.